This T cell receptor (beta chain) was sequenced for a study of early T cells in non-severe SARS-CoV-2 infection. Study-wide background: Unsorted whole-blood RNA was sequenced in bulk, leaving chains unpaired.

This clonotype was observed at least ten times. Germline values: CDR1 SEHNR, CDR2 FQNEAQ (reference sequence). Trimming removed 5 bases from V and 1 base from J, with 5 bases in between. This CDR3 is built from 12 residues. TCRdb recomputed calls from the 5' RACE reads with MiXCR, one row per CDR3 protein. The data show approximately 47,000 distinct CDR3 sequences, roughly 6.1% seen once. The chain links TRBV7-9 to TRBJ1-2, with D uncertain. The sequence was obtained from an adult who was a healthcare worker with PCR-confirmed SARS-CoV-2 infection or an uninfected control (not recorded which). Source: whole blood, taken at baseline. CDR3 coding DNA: TGTGCCAGCAGCAAGATTAACTATGGCTACACCTTC. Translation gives CASSKINYGYTF.